One T cell receptor (beta chain) is described in this entry. The CDR3 sequence is 14 residues long. The germline CDR1 and CDR2 sequences are SGHTA and FQGNSA. V lost 2 bases and J lost 4, with 11 bases in between. The data belong to a study of low-dose radiotherapy and immunotherapy resistance in tumors. About the study: Intravenous ipilimumab 1 mg/kg every six weeks was given with nivolumab 240 mg every two weeks. Aspirin was taken orally at 300 mg daily by patients, and this continued for four cycles from cycle 1 day 1.

cDNA synthesis used a TRAV/TRBV-specific primer set for both chains. Amplification, which lasted 20 PCR cycles, used a constant-region primer and V-primer adapter to amplify TCRs. In TCRdb, the reads were re-called with MiXCR into one record per CDR3 protein. The sample carries some 13,000 distinct CDR3 sequences, more than 50% recorded once. The therapy administered to donors comprised nivolumab, ipilimumab, aspirin, low-dose cyclophosphamide and low-dose radiotherapy. Advanced solid tumors lacking tumor-infiltrating lymphocytes characterized eligible patients. This sequence joins TRBV7-2 and TRBJ2-5; no reliable D call. The source is a human donor with advanced metastatic prostate, ovarian, gallbladder or colorectal cancer (not recorded which). This table probably holds off-target reads from a library built for another chain. The CDR3 spells CASSLRSLAETQYF. The DNA of the CDR3 is TGTGCCAGCAGCTTAAGGTCGTTAGCAGAGACCCAGTACTTC.